The 21 T cell receptor beta chains below were found in one sample sequenced in a study of shared clonotypes between healthy human individuals. The naive CD8 fraction comprised CD45RO-negative cells positively selected for CCR7 and excluded terminally differentiated effector memory CD45RA+ cells. Produced via immunoSEQ multiplex PCR; TCRdb's table is partial and in-frame only. Here the sample spans approximately 1.9 million clones, roughly 93% being singletons. The sample was naive CD8+ T cells from PBMCs. The receptors derive from a man younger than 35 in good health. Some clones in this sample may be carry-over from other donors' samples.

V gene TRBV4-2 combines with J gene TRBJ2-2; no clear D gene. The CDR3 is 14 amino acids. Germline CDR1 is LGHNA and CDR2 is YNFKEQ. V gave up 0 bases and J gave up 6 bases, with 8 bases separating them. The CDR3 loop is CASSQEGQPGELFF. Here the CDR3 DNA reads TGTGCCAGCAGCCAAGAGGGCCAGCCCGGGGAGCTGTTTTTT.

The rearrangement joins TRBV5-6 to TRBJ2-7, with D unclear. The CDR3 runs 13 residues. Germline V CDR1 and CDR2: SGHDT, YYEEEE. Trimming removed 2 bases from V and 3 bases from J, with 9 bases in between. The CDR3 coding sequence is TGTGCCAGCAGCTTCTCTAGTTACTACGAGCAGTACTTC. Protein product: CASSFSSYYEQYF.

The CDR3 DNA follows: TGCGCCAGCAGTGAAGTCGAGACACCCTTCTACGAGCAGTACTTC. This sequence encodes CASSEVETPFYEQYF. This chain joins TRBV10-2 and TRBJ2-7; D not certain. V was cut by 3 bases and J by 3 bases, with 15 bases left in between. The CDR3 has 15 residues. Germline values: CDR1 WSHSY, CDR2 SAAADI.

This chain connects TRBV9 to TRBJ1-2; 8 nucleotides align to TRBD1. Trimming cost V 0 bases and J 5 bases; bases outside gene matches: 12. The CDR3 is 17 residues long. Germline CDR1 and CDR2: SGDLS and YYNGEE. The CDR3 here is CASSVEMQGAHTYGYTF. In DNA, the CDR3 is TGTGCCAGCAGCGTAGAAATGCAGGGGGCACACACTTATGGCTACACCTTC.

The chain links TRBV19 to TRBJ1-2; 7 positions match TRBD1. The CDR3 totals 15 residues. J lost 0 bases, V lost 11 bases, and 12 bases had no gene match. Germline V gene data show CDR1 as LNHDA and CDR2 as SQIVND (reference sequence). The CDR3 sequence: CAADRGDRSNYGYTF. CDR3 DNA: TGTGCCGCCGACCGTGGGGACAGATCTAACTATGGCTACACCTTC.

The rearrangement uses TRBV15 and TRBJ2-1; D gene uncertain. Germline CDR1 reads LNHNV; CDR2 reads YYDKDF (reference sequence). Trimming took 0 bases from V and 7 from J, leaving 13 bases between them. CDR3 size: 15 residues. CDR3 protein: CATSRDANVGNEQFF. In nucleotides, the CDR3 is TGTGCCACCAGCAGAGATGCAAACGTTGGGAATGAGCAGTTCTTC.

V usage is TRBV4-3 and J usage is TRBJ2-1; TRBD2 might be the D (6 bases). V was shortened by 4 bases and J by 6 bases, with 13 bases between the two germline ends. This CDR3 is 14 amino acids long. Germline CDR1 is LGHNA and CDR2 is YSLEER. CDR3 protein: CASSPRTEGNEQFF. The CDR3 DNA is TGCGCCAGCAGCCCACGAACGGAGGGCAATGAGCAGTTCTTC.

As to this clone: The same CDR3 can be traced to other DNA sequences in this sample. The chain carries TRBV2 and TRBJ2-1, with a tentative D call TRBD1 (5 bases). Germline CDR1 and CDR2: SNHLY and FYNNEI. V lost 8 bases and J 7 bases, leaving 9 bases between the germline ends. The CDR3 covers 11 residues. CDR3 protein: CASSRGNEQFF. CDR3 nucleotides: TGTGCCAGCTCTAGGGGTAATGAGCAGTTCTTC.

The rearrangement uses TRBV19 and TRBJ2-2; D unresolved. With 5 bases removed from V and 6 bases from J, the gap between germline ends came to 16 bases. Germline lookup yields CDR1 LNHDA and CDR2 SQIVND (reference sequence). The CDR3 length is 15 residues. This CDR3 reads CASSAPTTLPGELFF. The CDR3 bases are TGTGCCAGTAGTGCCCCGACGACACTTCCCGGGGAGCTGTTTTTT.

This chain joins TRBV12-5 and TRBJ2-1; TRBD2 aligns across 10 bases. This CDR3 is 18 amino acids long. Unmatched junction bases numbered 13, after V lost 1 base and J lost 7 bases. The germline CDR1 and CDR2 sequences are LGHNT and FRNRAP. DNA for the CDR3: TGTGCTAGTGGTTTGGCCGATCCCAGCGGGAGGGCCCTTAATGAGCAGTTCTTC. It is translated as CASGLADPSGRALNEQFF.

The CDR3 nucleotides read TGTGCCAGCAGCGTAGACAGGGCTAATGAAAAACTGTTTTTT. Translated: CASSVDRANEKLFF. The V gene is TRBV9, the J gene TRBJ1-4, with a weak D call TRBD1 (6 bases). CDR3 length equals 14 residues. Germline V gives CDR1 SGDLS, CDR2 YYNGEE. Trimming cost V 0 bases and J 3 bases, with 6 bases left between them.

The rearrangement joins TRBV4-1 to TRBJ1-1, with D maybe TRBD1 (6 bases). Germline V gene data show CDR1 as MGHRA and CDR2 as YSYEKL. The V end was cut by 1 base, the J end by 4 bases, with 13 bases between. The CDR3 sequence is 15 residues long. The CDR3 coding sequence is TGCGCCAGCAGCCAAGTGGGGGCTGTAGGCACTGAAGCTTTCTTT. Protein product: CASSQVGAVGTEAFF.

The V and J genes are TRBV7-9 and TRBJ1-4; maybe TRBD1 (6 bases). Germline CDR1 is SEHNR and CDR2 is FQNEAQ (reference sequence). The ends were cut back, 5 bases at V and 5 bases at J, with 18 bases in the middle. The CDR3 extends over 16 amino acids. The CDR3 loop is CASSPGGGRLNEKLFF. CDR3 DNA sequence: TGTGCCAGCAGCCCCGGAGGGGGACGCCTGAATGAAAAACTGTTTTTT.

The chain joins TRBV7-9 to TRBJ2-3; TRBD2 matches 15 bases. Germline CDR1 reads SEHNR; CDR2 reads FQNEAQ (reference sequence). This CDR3 has 19 residues. With V trimmed by 5 bases and J by 1 base, 10 bases remained unmatched. DNA of the CDR3: TGTGCCAGCAGCGGAAGGCGGACTAGCGGGAGGGTTGGCACAGATACGCAGTATTTT. This encodes CASSGRRTSGRVGTDTQYF.

A single count supports this clone. This sample includes further DNA sequences coding for the same CDR3. The chain joins TRBV27 to TRBJ1-5; D is unclear. CDR3 size: 14 residues. The V end was cut by 3 bases, the J end by 3 bases, with 9 bases between. Per germline, CDR1 MNHEY and CDR2 SMNVEV (reference sequence). Here the CDR3 DNA reads TGTGCCAGCAGTTTGGGCAGATTCAATCAGCCCCAGCATTTT. Amino acids: CASSLGRFNQPQHF.

This rearrangement joins TRBV28 to TRBJ1-5; TRBD1 agrees at 8 bases. The germline V gene encodes CDR1 MDHEN and CDR2 SYDVKM. CDR3 length equals 14 residues. The V gene end was trimmed by 2 bases and the J gene end by 6 bases; junction bases not matched to a gene: 3. CDR3 nucleotide sequence: TGTGCCAGCAGTTTACACAGGGGGAGTCAGCCCCAGCATTTT. Its translation is CASSLHRGSQPQHF.

The DNA for the CDR3 is TGTGCCAGCAGCGTAGGGGTCCCGGAGACCCAGTACTTC. Its translation: CASSVGVPETQYF. V and J are TRBV9 and TRBJ2-5, with D uncertain. Per the germline V gene, CDR1 is SGDLS and CDR2 is YYNGEE. V lost 0 bases to trimming and J lost 5 bases, with 8 bases between them. The CDR3 consists of 13 residues.

The chain couples TRBV7-8 to TRBJ1-1; TRBD1 might be the D (5 bases). This CDR3 has 15 residues. Trimming shortened V by 0 bases and J by 4 bases, and 12 bases separated the two germline ends. Germline V gene sequence: CDR1 SGHVS, CDR2 FQNEAQ. The CDR3 DNA follows: TGTGCCAGCAGCTTAGCGTCCAGGGCGGGCACTGAAGCTTTCTTT. The encoded protein is CASSLASRAGTEAFF. The whole variable domain, remainder taken from reference TRBV7-8 and TRBJ1-1, is GAGVSQSPRYKVAKRGQDVALRCDPISGHVSLFWYQQALGQGPEFLTYFQNEAQLDKSGLPSDRFFAERPEGSVSTLKIQRTQQEDSAVYLCASSLASRAGTEAFFGQGTRLTVV.

The chain links TRBV29-1 to TRBJ1-2, with 8 bases matching TRBD1. The CDR3 is 12 residues long. Germline-derived CDR1 and CDR2 are SQVTM and ANQGSEA. J was trimmed by 4 bases and V by 7 bases; bases with no gene match: 5. The CDR3 DNA reads as TGCAGCGCCGCGACAGGGGTCTATGGCTACACCTTC. Its translation is CSAATGVYGYTF.

Only one count was recorded for this clone. The chain employs TRBV27 and TRBJ1-5, with D possibly TRBD1 on 5 matching bases. V was clipped by 0 bases and J by 1 base, with 10 bases between them. Germline CDR1 is MNHEY and CDR2 is SMNVEV (reference sequence). This CDR3 has 16 amino acids. This CDR3 is CASSLSGGGSNQPQHF. Written as DNA, the CDR3 is TGTGCCAGCAGTTTATCTGGGGGAGGCAGCAATCAGCCCCAGCATTTT.

This chain connects TRBV18 to TRBJ2-1; 11 bases match TRBD2. The CDR3 spans 20 residues. The ends lost 3 bases at V and 0 bases at J; junction bases unmatched: 13. CDR1 is KGHSH, CDR2 LQKENI, per germline. In DNA, the CDR3 is TGTGCCAGCTCACCGAGTGGGACTAGCGGTTTCTTGAGCTCCTACAATGAGCAGTTCTTC. This translates into CASSPSGTSGFLSSYNEQFF.